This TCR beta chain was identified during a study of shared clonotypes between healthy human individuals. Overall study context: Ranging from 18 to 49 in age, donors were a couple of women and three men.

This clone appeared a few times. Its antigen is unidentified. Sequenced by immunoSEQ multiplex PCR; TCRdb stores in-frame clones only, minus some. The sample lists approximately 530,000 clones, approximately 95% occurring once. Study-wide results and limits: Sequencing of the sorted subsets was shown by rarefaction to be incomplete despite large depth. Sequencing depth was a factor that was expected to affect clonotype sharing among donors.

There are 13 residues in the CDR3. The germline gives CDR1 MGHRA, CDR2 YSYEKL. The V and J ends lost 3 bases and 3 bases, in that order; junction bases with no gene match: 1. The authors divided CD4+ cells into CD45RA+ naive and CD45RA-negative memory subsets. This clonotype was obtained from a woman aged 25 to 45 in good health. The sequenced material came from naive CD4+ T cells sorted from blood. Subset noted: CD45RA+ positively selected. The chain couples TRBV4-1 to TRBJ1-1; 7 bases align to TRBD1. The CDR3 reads CASSHRGDTEAFF. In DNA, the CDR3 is TGCGCCAGCAGCCACAGGGGGGACACTGAAGCTTTCTTT.